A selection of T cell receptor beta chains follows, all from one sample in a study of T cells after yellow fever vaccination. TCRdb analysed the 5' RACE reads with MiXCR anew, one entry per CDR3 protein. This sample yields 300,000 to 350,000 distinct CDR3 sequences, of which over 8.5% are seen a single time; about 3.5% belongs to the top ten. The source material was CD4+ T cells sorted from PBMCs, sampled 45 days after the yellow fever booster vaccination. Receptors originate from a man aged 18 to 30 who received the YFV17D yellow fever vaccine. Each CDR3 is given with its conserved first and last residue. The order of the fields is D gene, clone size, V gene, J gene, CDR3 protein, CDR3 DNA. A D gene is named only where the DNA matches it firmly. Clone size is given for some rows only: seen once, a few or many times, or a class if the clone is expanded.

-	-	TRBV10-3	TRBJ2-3	CAISRKGAGATDTQYF	TGTGCCATCAGTAGGAAAGGGGCGGGGGCCACAGATACGCAGTATTTT
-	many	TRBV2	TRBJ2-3	CASSGLVTTDTQYF	TGTGCCAGCAGTGGTCTAGTTACCACAGATACGCAGTATTTT
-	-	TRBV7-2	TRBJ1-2	CASSPNPKDYGYTF	TGTGCCAGCAGCCCCAACCCCAAGGACTATGGCTACACCTTC
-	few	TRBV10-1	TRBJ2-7	CARGQDFSYEQYF	TGCGCCAGGGGCCAGGACTTTTCCTACGAGCAGTACTTC
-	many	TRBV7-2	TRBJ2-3	CASSPDSSTDTQYF	TGTGCCAGCAGCCCGGACTCTAGCACAGATACGCAGTATTTT
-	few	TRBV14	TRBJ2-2	CASSQDRRGELFF	TGTGCCAGCAGCCAAGATCGAAGGGGGGAGCTGTTTTTT
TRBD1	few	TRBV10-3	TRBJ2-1	CAISELPQGAGNEQFF	TGTGCCATCAGTGAGTTGCCGCAGGGGGCTGGTAATGAGCAGTTCTTC
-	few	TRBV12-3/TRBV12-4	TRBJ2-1	CASSSRNSPGNHYNEQFF	TGTGCCAGCAGTTCCCGGAACTCCCCGGGGAACCATTACAATGAGCAGTTCTTC
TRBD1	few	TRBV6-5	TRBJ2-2	CASSYSPGGGTGELFF	TGTGCCAGCAGTTACTCCCCAGGGGGTGGCACCGGGGAGCTGTTTTTT
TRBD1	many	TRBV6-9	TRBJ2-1	CASSSGQGVNEQFF	TGTGCCAGCAGTTCGGGACAGGGGGTTAATGAGCAGTTCTTC
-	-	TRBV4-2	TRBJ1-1	CASSQDLRDLGLNTEAFF	TGTGCCAGCAGCCAAGATCTAAGGGACCTCGGACTGAACACTGAAGCTTTCTTT
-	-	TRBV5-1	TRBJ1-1	CASREGDKPNTEAFF	TGCGCCAGCAGAGAGGGCGACAAGCCGAACACTGAAGCTTTCTTT
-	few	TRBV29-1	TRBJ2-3	CSVRPRQSTDTQYF	TGCAGCGTGAGACCCCGACAGAGCACAGATACGCAGTATTTT
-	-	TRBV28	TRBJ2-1	CASSSGDRSYNEQFF	TGTGCCAGCAGTTCGGGTGACCGCTCCTACAATGAGCAGTTCTTC
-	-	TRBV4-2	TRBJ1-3	CASSQDEVSVVGSGNTIYF	TGTGCCAGCAGCCAAGATGAGGTTTCGGTGGTTGGCTCTGGAAACACCATATATTTT
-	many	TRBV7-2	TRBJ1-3	CASSLGGGALGNTIYF	TGTGCCAGCAGCTTAGGGGGGGGTGCCCTTGGAAACACCATATATTTT
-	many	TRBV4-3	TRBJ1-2	CASSQGYQEVRRYTF	TGCGCCAGCAGCCAAGGATACCAGGAAGTTAGGCGCTACACCTTC
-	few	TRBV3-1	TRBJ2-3	CASSQRGDTQYF	TGTGCCAGCAGCCAGAGGGGGGATACGCAGTATTTT
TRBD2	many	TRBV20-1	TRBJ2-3	CSARDASGGTDTQYF	TGCAGTGCTAGAGACGCTAGCGGGGGTACGGATACGCAGTATTTT
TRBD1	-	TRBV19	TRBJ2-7	CATTGGPLFREQYF	TGTGCCACGACAGGGGGTCCTCTCTTTCGGGAGCAGTACTTC
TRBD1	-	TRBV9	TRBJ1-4	CASSDNRGLGEKLFF	TGTGCCAGCAGCGACAACAGGGGACTCGGTGAAAAACTGTTTTTT
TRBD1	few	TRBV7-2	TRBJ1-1	CASSLGGQGIEAFF	TGTGCCAGCAGCTTAGGGGGACAGGGGATTGAAGCTTTCTTT
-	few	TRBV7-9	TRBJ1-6	CASSLMGSYNSPLHF	TGTGCCAGCAGCTTAATGGGCTCCTATAATTCACCCCTCCACTTT
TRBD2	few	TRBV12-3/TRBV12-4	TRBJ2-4	CASSLGLAGGHGIQYF	TGTGCCAGCAGTCTAGGACTAGCGGGGGGGCATGGCATTCAGTACTTC
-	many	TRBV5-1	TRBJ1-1	CASSLGRRTEAFF	TGCGCCAGCAGCCTGGGGAGGCGGACTGAAGCTTTCTTT
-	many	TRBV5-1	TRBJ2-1	CASSSPGGNNEQFF	TGCGCCAGCAGCTCCCCAGGCGGGAACAATGAGCAGTTCTTC
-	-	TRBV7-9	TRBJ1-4	CASSLAQGSEKLFF	TGTGCCAGCAGCTTAGCGCAAGGGTCTGAAAAACTGTTTTTT
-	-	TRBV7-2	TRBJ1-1	CASSLEAAEAFF	TGTGCCAGCAGCTTAGAAGCCGCTGAAGCTTTCTTT
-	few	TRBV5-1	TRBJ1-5	CASSLGTSNQPQHF	TGCGCCAGCAGCTTGGGTACCTCAAATCAGCCCCAGCATTTT
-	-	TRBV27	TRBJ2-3	CASSLSGRADTQYF	TGTGCCAGCAGTTTATCGGGGCGGGCAGATACGCAGTATTTT
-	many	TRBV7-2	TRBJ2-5	CASSPSRETQYF	TGTGCCAGCAGCCCGAGCAGGGAGACCCAGTACTTC
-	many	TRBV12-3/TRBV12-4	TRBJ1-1	CASSSQITGTEAFF	TGTGCCAGCAGTTCACAGATTACCGGCACTGAAGCTTTCTTT